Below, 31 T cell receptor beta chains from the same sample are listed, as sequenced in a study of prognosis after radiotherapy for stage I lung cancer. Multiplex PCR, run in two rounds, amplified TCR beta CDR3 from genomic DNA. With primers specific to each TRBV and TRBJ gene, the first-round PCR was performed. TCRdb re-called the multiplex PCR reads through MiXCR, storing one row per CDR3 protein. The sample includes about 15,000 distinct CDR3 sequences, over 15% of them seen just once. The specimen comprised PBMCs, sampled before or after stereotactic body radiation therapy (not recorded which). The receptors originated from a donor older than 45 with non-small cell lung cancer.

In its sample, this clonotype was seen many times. CDR3 sequence reads: CASSKDSSEQYF. The CDR3 DNA sequence: TGTGCCAGCAGCAAGGACAGTAGCGAGCAGTACTTC. The rearrangement joins TRBV5-6 to TRBJ2-7, with D possibly TRBD1 on 6 matching bases. This CDR3 is built from 12 residues. CDR1 and CDR2 (germline): SGHDT, YYEEEE. Trimming removed 4 bases from V and 6 bases from J, with 11 bases in between.

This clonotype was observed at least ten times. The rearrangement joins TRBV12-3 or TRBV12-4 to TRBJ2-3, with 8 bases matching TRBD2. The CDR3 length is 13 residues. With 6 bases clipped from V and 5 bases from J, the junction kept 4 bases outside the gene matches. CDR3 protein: CASRSGGQDTQYF. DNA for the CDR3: TGTGCCAGCAGGTCGGGGGGGCAAGATACGCAGTATTTT.

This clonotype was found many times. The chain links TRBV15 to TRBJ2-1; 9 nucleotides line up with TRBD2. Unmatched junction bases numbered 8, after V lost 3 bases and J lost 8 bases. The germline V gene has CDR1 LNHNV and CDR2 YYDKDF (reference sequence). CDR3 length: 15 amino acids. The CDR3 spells CATSRRGGGAHEQFF. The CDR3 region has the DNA TGTGCCACCAGCAGGCGTGGCGGGGGGGCTCATGAGCAGTTCTTC.

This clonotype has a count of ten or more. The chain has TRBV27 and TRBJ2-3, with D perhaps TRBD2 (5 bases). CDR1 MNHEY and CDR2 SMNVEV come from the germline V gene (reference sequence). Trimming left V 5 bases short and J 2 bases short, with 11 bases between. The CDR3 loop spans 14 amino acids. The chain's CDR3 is CASSLSVLTDTQYF. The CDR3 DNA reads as TGTGCCAGCAGTCTTAGCGTACTCACAGATACGCAGTATTTT.

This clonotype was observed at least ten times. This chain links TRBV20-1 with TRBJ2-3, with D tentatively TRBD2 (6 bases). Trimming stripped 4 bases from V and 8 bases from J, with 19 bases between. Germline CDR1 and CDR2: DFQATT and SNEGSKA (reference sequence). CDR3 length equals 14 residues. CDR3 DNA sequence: TGCAGTGCTACCCTCGGACCCCTGGGAGGTACGCAGTATTTT. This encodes CSATLGPLGGTQYF.

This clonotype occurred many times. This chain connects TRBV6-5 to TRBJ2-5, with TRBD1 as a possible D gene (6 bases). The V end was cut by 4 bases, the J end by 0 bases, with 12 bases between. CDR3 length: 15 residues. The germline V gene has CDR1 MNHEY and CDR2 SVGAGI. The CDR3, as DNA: TGTGCCAGCAGTTCCCGGGACAACTACCAAGAGACCCAGTACTTC. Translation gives CASSSRDNYQETQYF.

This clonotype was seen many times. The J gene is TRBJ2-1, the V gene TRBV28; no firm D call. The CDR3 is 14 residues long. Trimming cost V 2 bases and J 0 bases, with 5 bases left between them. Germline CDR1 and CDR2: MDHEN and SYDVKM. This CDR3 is CASSLDNSYNEQFF. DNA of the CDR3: TGTGCCAGCAGTTTAGATAACTCCTACAATGAGCAGTTCTTC. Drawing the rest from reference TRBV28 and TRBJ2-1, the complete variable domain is DVKVTQSSRYLVKRTGEKVFLECVQDMDHENMFWYRQDPGLGLRLIYFSYDVKMKEKGDIPEGYSVSREKKERFSLILESASTNQTSMYLCASSLDNSYNEQFFGPGTRLTVL.

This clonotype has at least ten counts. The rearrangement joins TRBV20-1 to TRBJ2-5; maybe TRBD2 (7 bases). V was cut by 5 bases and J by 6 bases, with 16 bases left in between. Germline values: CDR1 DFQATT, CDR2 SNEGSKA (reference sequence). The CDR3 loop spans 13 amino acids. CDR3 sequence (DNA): TGCAGTGCTTTAAAGGGGGGGGAACAGACCCAGTACTTC. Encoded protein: CSALKGGEQTQYF.

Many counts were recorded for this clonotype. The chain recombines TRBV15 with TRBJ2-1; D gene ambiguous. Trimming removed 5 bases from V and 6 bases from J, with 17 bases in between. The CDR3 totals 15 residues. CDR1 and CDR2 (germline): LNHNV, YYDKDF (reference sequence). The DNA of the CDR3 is TGTGCCACCAGCTGGCATCGAACTGTGCCCAATGAGCAGTTCTTC. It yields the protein CATSWHRTVPNEQFF.

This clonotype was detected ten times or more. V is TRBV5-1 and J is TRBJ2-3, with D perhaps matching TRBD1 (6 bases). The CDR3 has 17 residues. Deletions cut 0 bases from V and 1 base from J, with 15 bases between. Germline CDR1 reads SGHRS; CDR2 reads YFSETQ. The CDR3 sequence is CASSLVRGTHRTDTQYF. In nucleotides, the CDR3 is TGCGCCAGCAGCTTGGTGAGGGGGACACATCGCACAGATACGCAGTATTTT.

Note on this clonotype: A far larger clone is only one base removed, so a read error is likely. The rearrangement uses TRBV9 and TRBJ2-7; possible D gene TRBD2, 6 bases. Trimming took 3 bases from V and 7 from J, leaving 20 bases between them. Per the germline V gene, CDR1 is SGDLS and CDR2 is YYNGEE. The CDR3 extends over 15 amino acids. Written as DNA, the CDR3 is TGTGCCAGCAGCGGCGGGATTACCCTCTCCAATGAGCAGTACTTC. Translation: CASSGGITLSNEQYF.

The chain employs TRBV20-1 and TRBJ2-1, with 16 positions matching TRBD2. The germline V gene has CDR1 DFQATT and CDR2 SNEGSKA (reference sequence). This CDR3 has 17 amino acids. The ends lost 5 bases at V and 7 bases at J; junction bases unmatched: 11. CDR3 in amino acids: CSAPTGLAGGPGNEQFF. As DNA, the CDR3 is TGCAGTGCTCCCACGGGACTAGCGGGAGGGCCAGGAAATGAGCAGTTCTTC.

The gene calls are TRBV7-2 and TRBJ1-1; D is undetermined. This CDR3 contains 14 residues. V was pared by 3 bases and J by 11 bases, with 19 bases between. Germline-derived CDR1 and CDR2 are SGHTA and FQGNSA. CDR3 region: CASSFLDPLWRAFF. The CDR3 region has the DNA TGTGCCAGCAGCTTCCTAGACCCCTTATGGCGGGCTTTCTTT. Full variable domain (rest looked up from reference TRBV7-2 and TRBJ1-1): GAGVSQSPSNKVTEKGKDVELRCDPISGHTALYWYRQSLGQGLEFLIYFQGNSAPDKSGLPSDRFSAERTGGSVSTLTIQRTQQEDSAVYLCASSFLDPLWRAFFGQGTRLTVV.

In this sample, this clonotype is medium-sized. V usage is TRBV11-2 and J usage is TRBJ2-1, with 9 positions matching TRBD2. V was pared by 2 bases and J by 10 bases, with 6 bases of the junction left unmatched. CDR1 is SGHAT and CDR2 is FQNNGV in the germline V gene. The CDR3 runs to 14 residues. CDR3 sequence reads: CASSLLSSGEEQFF. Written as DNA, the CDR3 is TGTGCCAGCAGCTTACTTTCTAGCGGGGAAGAGCAGTTCTTC.

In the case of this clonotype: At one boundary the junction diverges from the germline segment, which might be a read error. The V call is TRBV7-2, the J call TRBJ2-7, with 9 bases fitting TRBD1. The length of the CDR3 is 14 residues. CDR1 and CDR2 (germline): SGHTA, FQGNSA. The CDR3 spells CANSFGTGFYGQYF. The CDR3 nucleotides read TGTGCCAACAGCTTCGGGACAGGGTTTTACGGGCAGTACTTC.

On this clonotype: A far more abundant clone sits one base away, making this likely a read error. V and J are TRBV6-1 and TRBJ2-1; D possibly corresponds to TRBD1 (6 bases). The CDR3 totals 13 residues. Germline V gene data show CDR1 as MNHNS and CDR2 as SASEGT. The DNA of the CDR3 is TGTGTCACCAGCAGGGGTTCCTACAATGAGCAGTTCTTC. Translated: CVTSRGSYNEQFF.

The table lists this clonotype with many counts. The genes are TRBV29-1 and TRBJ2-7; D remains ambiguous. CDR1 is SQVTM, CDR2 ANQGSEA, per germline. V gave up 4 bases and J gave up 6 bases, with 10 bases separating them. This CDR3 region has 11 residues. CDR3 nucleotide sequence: TGCAGCGTTGCAACATCAGCCGAGCAGTACTTC. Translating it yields CSVATSAEQYF.

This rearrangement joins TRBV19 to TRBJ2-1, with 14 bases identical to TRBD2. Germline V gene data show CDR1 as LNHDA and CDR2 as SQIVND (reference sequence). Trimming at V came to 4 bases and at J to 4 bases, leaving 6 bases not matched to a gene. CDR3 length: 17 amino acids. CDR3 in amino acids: CASSTSGLAGVYNEQFF. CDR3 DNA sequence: TGTGCCAGTAGTACGTCGGGACTAGCGGGAGTGTACAATGAGCAGTTCTTC.

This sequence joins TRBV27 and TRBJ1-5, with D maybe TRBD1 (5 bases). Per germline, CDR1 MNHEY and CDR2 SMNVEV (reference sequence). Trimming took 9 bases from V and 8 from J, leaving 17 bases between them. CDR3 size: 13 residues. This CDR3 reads CASIRDWGEPQHF. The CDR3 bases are TGTGCCAGTATCCGCGACTGGGGCGAGCCCCAGCATTTT.

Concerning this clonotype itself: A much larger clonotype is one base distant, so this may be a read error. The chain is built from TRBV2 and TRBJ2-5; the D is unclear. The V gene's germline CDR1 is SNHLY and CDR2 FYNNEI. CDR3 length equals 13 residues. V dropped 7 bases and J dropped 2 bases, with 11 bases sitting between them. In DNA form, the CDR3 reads TGTGCCAGCACCTTACGGTGGCAAGAGACCCAGTACTTC. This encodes CASTLRWQETQYF. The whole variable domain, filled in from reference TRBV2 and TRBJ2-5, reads EPEVTQTPSHQVTQMGQEVILRCVPISNHLYFYWYRQILGQKVEFLVSFYNNEISEKSEIFDDQFSVERPDGSNFTLKIRSTKLEDSAMYFCASTLRWQETQYFGPGTRLLVL.

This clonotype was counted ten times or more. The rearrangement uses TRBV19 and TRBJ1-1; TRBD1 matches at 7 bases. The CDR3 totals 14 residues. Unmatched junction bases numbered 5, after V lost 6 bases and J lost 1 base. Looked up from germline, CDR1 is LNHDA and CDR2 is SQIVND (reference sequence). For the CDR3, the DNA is TGTGCCAGTAGCAGCAGGGGGACGAACACTGAAGCTTTCTTT. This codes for CASSSRGTNTEAFF.

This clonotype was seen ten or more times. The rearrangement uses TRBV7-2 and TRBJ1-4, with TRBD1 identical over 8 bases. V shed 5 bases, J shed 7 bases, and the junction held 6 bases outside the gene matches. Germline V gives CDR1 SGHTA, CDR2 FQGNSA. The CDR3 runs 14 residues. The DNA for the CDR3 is TGTGCCAGCAGCCAGGGACAGGTTTTTGAAAAACTGTTTTTT. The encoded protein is CASSQGQVFEKLFF.

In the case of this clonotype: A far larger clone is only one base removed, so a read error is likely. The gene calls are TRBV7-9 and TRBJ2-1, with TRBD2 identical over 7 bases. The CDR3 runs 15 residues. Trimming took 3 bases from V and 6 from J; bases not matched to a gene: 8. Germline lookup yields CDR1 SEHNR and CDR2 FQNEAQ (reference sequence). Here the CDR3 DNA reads TGTGCCAGCAGCTTTGCGGGAGTCGCCTTCAATGAGCAGTTCTTC. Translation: CASSFAGVAFNEQFF. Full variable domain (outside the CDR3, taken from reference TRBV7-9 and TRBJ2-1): DTGVSQNPRHKITKRGQNVTFRCDPISEHNRLYWYRQTLGQGPEFLTYFQNEAQLEKSRLLSDRFSAERPKGSFSTLEIQRTEQGDSAMYLCASSFAGVAFNEQFFGPGTRLTVL.

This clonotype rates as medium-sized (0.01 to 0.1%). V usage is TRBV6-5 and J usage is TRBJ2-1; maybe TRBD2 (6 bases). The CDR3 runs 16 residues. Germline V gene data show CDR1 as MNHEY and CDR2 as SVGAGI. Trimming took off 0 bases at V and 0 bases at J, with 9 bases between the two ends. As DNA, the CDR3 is TGTGCCAGCAGTTACTCGGGGGGATCCTCCTACAATGAGCAGTTCTTC. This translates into CASSYSGGSSYNEQFF.

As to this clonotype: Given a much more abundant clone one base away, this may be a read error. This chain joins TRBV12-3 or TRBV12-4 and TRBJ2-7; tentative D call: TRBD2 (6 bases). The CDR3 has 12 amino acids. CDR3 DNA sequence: TGTGCCAGCAGTCAAGGACTATACGTGCAGTACTTC. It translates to CASSQGLYVQYF.

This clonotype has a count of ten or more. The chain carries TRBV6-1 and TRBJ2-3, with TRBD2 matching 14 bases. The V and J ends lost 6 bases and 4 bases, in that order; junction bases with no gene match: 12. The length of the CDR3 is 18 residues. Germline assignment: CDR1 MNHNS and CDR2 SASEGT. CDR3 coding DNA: TGTGCCAGCAGCCGAAGACTAGCGGGGGGGCTTCGAGCAGATACGCAGTATTTT. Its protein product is CASSRRLAGGLRADTQYF.

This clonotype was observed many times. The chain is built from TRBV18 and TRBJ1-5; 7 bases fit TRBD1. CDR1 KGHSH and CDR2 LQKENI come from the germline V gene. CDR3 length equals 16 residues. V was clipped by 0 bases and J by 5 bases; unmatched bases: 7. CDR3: CASSPPNRQGHQPQHF. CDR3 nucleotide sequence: TGTGCCAGCTCACCACCGAATAGACAGGGACATCAGCCCCAGCATTTT. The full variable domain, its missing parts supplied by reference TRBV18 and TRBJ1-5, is NAGVMQNPRHLVRRRGQEARLRCSPMKGHSHVYWYRQLPEEGLKFMVYLQKENIIDESGMPKERFSAEFPKEGPSILRIQQVVRGDSAAYFCASSPPNRQGHQPQHFGDGTRLSIL.

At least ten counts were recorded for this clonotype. This chain's CDR3 is CASTFGRLSTDTQYF. The CDR3 DNA reads as TGTGCCAGCACCTTCGGGAGGCTTAGCACAGATACGCAGTATTTT. V gene TRBV7-6 combines with J gene TRBJ2-3, with 7 nucleotides matching TRBD2. The CDR3 is 15 amino acids. Trimming cost V 7 bases and J 0 bases; bases outside gene matches: 7. CDR1 SGHVS and CDR2 FNYEAQ come from the germline V gene.

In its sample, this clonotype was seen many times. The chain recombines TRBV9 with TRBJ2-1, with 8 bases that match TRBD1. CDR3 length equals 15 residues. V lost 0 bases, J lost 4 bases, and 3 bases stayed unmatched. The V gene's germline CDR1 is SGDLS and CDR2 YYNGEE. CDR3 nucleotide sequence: TGTGCCAGCAGCGTAGACAGGGGGAGTTACAATGAGCAGTTCTTC. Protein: CASSVDRGSYNEQFF. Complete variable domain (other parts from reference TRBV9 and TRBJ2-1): DSGVTQTPKHLITATGQRVTLRCSPRSGDLSVYWYQQSLDQGLQFLIQYYNGEERAKGNILERFSAQQFPDLHSELNLSSLELGDSALYFCASSVDRGSYNEQFFGPGTRLTVL.

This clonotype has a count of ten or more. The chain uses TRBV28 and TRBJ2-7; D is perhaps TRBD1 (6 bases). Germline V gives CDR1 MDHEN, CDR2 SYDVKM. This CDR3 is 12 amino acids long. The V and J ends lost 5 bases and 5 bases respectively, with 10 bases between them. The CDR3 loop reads CASSPQGHEQYF. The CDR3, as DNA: TGTGCCAGCAGTCCACAGGGTCACGAGCAGTACTTC. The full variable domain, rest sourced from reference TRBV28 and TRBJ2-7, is DVKVTQSSRYLVKRTGEKVFLECVQDMDHENMFWYRQDPGLGLRLIYFSYDVKMKEKGDIPEGYSVSREKKERFSLILESASTNQTSMYLCASSPQGHEQYFGPGTRLTVT.

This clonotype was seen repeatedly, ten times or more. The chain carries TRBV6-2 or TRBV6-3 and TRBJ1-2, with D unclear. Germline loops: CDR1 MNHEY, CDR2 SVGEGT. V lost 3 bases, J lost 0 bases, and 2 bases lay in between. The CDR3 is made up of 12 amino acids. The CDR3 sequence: CASSYSNYGYTF. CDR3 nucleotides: TGTGCCAGCAGTTATTCTAACTATGGCTACACCTTC.